Here is one T cell receptor (beta chain) with its context. The antigen is not known. Mismatch with germline at one junction end may stem from a read error. The sample is drawn from a study of tumor-infiltrating lymphocytes in primary liver carcinoma. Across the study: The patients comprised men and women between the ages of 30 and 69 years. Tumors were stage T1-T3 N0M0, roughly 4 to 10 cm across. Study results and caveats: A fraction of only about 7-25% of top clones appeared in all five tumor regions. Tumor region pairs shared more overlap than did tumor-adjacent and tumor-blood pairs.

For each extraction, RNA and DNA were obtained together from approximately 20-30 mg of unsorted bulk tissue. The CDR3 contains 15 residues. CDR1 and CDR2 from the germline V gene are SGHKS and YYEKEE (reference sequence). cDNA specific to TCR beta was made from 500 to 650 ng of total RNA, with a constant-region primer employed for priming. Three-round nested multiplex PCR performed with slightly modified ARM-PCR produced the TCR beta libraries. TRBV1-TRBV30 forward primers paired with a C-beta reverse primer drove the first two PCR rounds, approximately 11 cycles each. TCRdb re-called the multiplex PCR reads through MiXCR, storing one row per CDR3 protein. Among under 200,000 distinct CDR3 sequences listed, around 81% were seen once.

The sequencing input was tumor tissue from primary liver carcinoma. This clonotype was sampled from a man in his forties or fifties with primary liver carcinoma and hepatitis B virus infection. The V and J genes are TRBV5-5 and TRBJ2-1; D gene unclear. The CDR3 sequence: CASCLGLGTVNEQFF. The CDR3 region has the DNA TGTGCCAGCTGCTTGGGTCTAGGTACGGTCAACGAGCAGTTCTTC.